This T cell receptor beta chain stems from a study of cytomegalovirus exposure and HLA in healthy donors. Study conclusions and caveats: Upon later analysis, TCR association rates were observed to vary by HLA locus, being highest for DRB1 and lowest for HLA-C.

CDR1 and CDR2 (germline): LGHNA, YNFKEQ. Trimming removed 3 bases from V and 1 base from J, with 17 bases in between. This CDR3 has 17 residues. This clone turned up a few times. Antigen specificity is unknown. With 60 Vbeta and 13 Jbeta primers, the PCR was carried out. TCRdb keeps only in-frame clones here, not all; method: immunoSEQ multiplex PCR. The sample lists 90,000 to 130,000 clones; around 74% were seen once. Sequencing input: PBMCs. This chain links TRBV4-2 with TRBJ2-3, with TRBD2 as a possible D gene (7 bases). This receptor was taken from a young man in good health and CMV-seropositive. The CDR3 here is CASSHLNRGGGTDTQYF. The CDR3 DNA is TGTGCCAGCAGCCACCTGAACCGAGGGGGGGGCACAGATACGCAGTATTTT.